This note documents a single TCR beta chain sequence. As to time point: blood at routine non-recurrence follow-up after resection. Germline V gene data show CDR1 as MGHRA and CDR2 as YSYEKL. V dropped 0 bases and J dropped 4 bases, with 15 bases sitting between them. The CDR3 runs 16 residues. The sample originates from a study of spatial heterogeneity in lung cancer. One entry per CDR3 protein, called by TCRdb with MiXCR from the 5' RACE reads. This sample has over 95,000 distinct CDR3 sequences; 10% to 11% occur once, and the top ten carry approximately 24%. The sequencing used PBMCs, collected at follow-up. The genes are TRBV4-1 and TRBJ2-5, with D possibly being TRBD2 (5 bases). The sequence came from a female donor with early-stage non-small cell lung cancer. CDR3: CASSQDLEGYTETQYF. Written as DNA, the CDR3 is TGCGCCAGCAGCCAAGACCTCGAGGGCTACACAGAGACCCAGTACTTC.